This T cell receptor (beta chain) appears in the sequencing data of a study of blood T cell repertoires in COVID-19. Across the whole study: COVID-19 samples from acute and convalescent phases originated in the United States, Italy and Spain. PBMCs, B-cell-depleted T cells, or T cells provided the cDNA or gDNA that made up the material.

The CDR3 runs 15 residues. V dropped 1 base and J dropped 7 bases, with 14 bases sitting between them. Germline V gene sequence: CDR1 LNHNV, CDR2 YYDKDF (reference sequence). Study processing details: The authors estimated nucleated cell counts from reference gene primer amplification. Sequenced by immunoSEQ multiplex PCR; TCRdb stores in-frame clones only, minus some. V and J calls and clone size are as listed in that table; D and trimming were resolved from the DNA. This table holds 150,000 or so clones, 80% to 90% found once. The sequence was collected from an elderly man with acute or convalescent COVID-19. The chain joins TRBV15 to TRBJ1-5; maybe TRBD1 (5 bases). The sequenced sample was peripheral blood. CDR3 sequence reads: CATSRVPGLTQPQHF. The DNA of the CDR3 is TGTGCCACCAGCAGAGTACCGGGACTCACCCAGCCCCAGCATTTT.